The clone carrying this T cell receptor (beta chain) was detected ten times or more. Its cognate antigen is unknown. V was shortened by 1 base and J by 6 bases, with 12 bases between the two germline ends. CDR3 size: 14 residues. CDR1 is SNHLY and CDR2 is FYNNEI in the germline V gene. RNA transcripts provided the source from which TCR beta CDR3 regions were amplified. A first-round RT-PCR of the TCR CDR3 used the HTBI primer set. Using its own MiXCR run on the multiplex PCR reads, TCRdb lists one record per CDR3 protein. The sample includes about 350,000 distinct CDR3 sequences, approximately 13% of them seen just once. This sample is part of a study of T cells in Graves' hyperthyroidism and ophthalmopathy. Regarding the study as a whole: Ophthalmopathy and stable hyperthyroidism were separated by a 13 V-J model. Before onset, ophthalmopathy was predicted by the model a median roughly 6.8 months earlier.

The diagnoses drew upon clinical symptoms, serum thyroxine and TRAb, thyroid ultrasound and orbital computed tomography. The source of the PBMCs was more than 9.5 ml of fresh peripheral blood. The source of this sequence is a woman aged 25 to 39 with Graves' hyperthyroidism. This chain uses TRBV2 with TRBJ1-1; D is ambiguous. The sequenced sample was blood. The CDR3 is CASSEEQLAAEAFF. The CDR3 coding sequence is TGTGCCAGCAGTGAAGAACAGCTGGCCGCTGAAGCTTTCTTT.